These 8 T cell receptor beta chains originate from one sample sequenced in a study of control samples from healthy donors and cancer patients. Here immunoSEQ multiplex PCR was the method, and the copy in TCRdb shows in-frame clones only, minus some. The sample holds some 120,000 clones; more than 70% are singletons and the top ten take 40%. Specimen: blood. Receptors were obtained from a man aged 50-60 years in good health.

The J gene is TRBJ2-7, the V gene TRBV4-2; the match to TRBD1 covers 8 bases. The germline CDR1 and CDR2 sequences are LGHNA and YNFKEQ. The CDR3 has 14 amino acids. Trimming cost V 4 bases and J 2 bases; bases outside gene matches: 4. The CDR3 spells CASSPSGGPYEQYF. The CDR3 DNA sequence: TGTGCCAGCAGCCCGTCAGGGGGCCCCTACGAGCAGTACTTC.

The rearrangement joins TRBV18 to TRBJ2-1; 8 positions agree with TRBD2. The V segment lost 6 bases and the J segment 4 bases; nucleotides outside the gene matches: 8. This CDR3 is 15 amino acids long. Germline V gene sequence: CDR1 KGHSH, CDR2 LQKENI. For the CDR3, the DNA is TGTGCCAGCTCTGGACTAGCAAGTCTGTACAATGAGCAGTTCTTC. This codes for CASSGLASLYNEQFF.

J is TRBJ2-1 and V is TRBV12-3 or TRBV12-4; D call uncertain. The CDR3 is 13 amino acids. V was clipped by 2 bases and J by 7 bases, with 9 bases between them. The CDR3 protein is CASSLSRGNEQFF. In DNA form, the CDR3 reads TGTGCCAGCAGTTTATCCCGTGGGAATGAGCAGTTCTTC.

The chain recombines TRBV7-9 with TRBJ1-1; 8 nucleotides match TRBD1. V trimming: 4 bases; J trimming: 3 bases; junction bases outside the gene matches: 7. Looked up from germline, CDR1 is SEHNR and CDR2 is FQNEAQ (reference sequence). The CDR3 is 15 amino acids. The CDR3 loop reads CASSYIQGVDTEAFF. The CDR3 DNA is TGTGCCAGCAGCTATATACAGGGGGTCGACACTGAAGCTTTCTTT.

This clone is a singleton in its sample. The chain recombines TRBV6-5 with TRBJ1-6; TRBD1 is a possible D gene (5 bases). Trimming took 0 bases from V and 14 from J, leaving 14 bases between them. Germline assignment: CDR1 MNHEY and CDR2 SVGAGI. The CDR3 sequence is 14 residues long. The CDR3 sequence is CASSYSERDDTLHF. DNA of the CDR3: TGTGCCAGCAGTTACTCGGAGAGGGACGACACCCTCCACTTT.

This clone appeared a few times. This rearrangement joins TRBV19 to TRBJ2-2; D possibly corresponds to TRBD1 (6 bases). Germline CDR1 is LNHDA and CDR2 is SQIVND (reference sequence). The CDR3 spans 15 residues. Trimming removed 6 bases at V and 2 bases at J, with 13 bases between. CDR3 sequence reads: CASRKLDSNTGELFF. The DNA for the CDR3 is TGTGCCAGTAGAAAATTGGACAGCAACACCGGGGAGCTGTTTTTT.

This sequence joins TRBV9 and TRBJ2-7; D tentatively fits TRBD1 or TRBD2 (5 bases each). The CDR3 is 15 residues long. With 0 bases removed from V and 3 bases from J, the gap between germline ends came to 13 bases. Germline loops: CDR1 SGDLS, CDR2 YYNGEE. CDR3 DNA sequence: TGTGCCAGCAGCGTAGTTCCCGGGGCGGGCTACGAGCAGTACTTC. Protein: CASSVVPGAGYEQYF.

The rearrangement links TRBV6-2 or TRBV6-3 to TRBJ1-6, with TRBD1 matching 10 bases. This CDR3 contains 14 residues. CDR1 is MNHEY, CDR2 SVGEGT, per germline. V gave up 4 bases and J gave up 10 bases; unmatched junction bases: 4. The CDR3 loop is CASSSGQGGSPLHF. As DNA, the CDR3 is TGTGCCAGCAGTTCAGGACAGGGGGGCTCACCCCTCCACTTT.